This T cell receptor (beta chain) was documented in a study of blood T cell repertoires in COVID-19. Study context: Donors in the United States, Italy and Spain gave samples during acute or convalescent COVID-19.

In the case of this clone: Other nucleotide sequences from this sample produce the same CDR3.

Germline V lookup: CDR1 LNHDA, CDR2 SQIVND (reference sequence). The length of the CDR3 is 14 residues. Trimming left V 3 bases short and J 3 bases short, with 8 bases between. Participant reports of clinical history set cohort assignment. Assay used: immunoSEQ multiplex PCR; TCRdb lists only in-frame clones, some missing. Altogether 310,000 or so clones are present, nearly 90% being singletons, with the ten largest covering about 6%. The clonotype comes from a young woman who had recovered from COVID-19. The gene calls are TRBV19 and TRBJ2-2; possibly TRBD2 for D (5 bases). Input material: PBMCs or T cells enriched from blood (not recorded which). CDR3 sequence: CASSIGVYTGELFF. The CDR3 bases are TGTGCCAGTAGTATCGGGGTTTACACCGGGGAGCTGTTTTTT.